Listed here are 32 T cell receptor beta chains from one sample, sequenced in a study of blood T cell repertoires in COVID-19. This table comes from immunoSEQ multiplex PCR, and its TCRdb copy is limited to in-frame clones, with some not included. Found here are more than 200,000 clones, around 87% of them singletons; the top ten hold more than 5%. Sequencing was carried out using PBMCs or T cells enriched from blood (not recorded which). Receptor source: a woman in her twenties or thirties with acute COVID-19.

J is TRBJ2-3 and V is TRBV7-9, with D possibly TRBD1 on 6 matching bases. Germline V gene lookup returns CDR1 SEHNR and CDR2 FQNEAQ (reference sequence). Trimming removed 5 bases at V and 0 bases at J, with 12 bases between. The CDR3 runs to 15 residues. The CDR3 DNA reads TGTGCCAGCAGCCCCCGGACAGTTAGCACAGATACGCAGTATTTT. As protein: CASSPRTVSTDTQYF.

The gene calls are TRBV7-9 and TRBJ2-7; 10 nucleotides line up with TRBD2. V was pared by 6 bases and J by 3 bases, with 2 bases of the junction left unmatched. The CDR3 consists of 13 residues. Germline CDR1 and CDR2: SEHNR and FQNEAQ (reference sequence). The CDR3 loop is CASRPSGSYEQYF. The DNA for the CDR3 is TGTGCCAGCAGACCTAGCGGGAGCTACGAGCAGTACTTC.

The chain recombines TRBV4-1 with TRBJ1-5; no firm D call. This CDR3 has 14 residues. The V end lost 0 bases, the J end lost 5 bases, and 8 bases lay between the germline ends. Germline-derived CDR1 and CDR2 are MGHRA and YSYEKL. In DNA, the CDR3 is TGCGCCAGCAGCCAAGATGCAGCGGATCAGCCCCAGCATTTT. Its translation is CASSQDAADQPQHF.

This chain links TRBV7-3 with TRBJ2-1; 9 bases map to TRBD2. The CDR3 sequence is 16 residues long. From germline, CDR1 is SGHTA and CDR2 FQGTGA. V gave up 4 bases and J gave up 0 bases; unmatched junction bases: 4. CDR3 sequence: CASSWLSGSSYNEQFF. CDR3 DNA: TGTGCCAGCAGCTGGCTTAGCGGGAGCTCCTACAATGAGCAGTTCTTC. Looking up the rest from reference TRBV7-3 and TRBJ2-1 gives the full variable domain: GAGVSQTPSNKVTEKGKYVELRCDPISGHTALYWYRQSLGQGPEFLIYFQGTGAADDSGLPNDRFFAVRPEGSVSTLKIQRTERGDSAVYLCASSWLSGSSYNEQFFGPGTRLTVL.

For the CDR3, the DNA is TGTGCCACCAGTGATGCTCGACAGGCCCTCGGCCCGCAGTATTTT. This gives the protein CATSDARQALGPQYF. The rearrangement links TRBV24-1 to TRBJ2-3; D possibly corresponds to TRBD1 (6 bases). CDR1 and CDR2 (germline): KGHDR, SFDVKD. The CDR3 has 15 residues. Trimming left V 3 bases short and J 10 bases short, with 19 bases between.

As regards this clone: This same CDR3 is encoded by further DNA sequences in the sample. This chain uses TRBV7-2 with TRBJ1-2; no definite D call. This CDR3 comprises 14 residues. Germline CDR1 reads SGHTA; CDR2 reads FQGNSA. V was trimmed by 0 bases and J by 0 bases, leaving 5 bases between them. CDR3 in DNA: TGTGCCAGCAGCTTAGCGGGAGCTAACTATGGCTACACCTTC. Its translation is CASSLAGANYGYTF.

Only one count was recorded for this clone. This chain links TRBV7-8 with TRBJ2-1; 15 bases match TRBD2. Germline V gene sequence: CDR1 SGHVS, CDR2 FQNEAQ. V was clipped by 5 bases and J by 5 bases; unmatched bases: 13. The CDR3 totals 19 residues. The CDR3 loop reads CASSPRGTSGGLGDNEQFF. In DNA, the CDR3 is TGTGCCAGCAGCCCCCGGGGGACTAGCGGGGGGCTGGGGGACAATGAGCAGTTCTTC. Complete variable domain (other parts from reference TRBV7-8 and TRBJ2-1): GAGVSQSPRYKVAKRGQDVALRCDPISGHVSLFWYQQALGQGPEFLTYFQNEAQLDKSGLPSDRFFAERPEGSVSTLKIQRTQQEDSAVYLCASSPRGTSGGLGDNEQFFGPGTRLTVL.

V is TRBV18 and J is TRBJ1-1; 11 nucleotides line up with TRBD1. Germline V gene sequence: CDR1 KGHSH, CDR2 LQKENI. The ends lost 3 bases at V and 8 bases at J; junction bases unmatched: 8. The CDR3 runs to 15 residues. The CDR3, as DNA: TGTGCCAGCTCACCCGGGACAGGGGGAGGGCTGGAAGCTTTCTTT. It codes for CASSPGTGGGLEAFF.

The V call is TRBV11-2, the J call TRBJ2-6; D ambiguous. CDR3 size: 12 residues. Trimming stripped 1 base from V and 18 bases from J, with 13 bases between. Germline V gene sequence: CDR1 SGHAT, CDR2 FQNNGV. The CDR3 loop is CASSLGIWSGTF. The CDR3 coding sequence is TGTGCCAGCAGCTTAGGTATCTGGAGTGGGACTTTC.

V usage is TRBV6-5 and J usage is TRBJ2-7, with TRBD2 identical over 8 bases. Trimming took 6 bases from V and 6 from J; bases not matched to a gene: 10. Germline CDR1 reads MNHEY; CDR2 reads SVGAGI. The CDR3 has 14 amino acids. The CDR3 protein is CASSPGLGVSEQYF. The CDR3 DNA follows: TGTGCCAGCAGCCCGGGACTAGGAGTCTCCGAGCAGTACTTC.

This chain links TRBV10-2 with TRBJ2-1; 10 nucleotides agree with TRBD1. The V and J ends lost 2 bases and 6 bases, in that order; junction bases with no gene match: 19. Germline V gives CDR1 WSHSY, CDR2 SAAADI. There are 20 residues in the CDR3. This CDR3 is CASSEVFRGQGFFRGNEQFF. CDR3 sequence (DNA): TGCGCCAGCAGTGAGGTTTTTCGGGGACAGGGGTTTTTTCGTGGCAATGAGCAGTTCTTC.

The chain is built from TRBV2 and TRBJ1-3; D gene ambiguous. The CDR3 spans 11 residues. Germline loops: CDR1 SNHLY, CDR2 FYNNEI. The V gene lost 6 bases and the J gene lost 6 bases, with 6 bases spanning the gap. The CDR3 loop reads CASRRENTIYF. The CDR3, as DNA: TGTGCCAGCAGGAGAGAAAACACCATATATTTT.

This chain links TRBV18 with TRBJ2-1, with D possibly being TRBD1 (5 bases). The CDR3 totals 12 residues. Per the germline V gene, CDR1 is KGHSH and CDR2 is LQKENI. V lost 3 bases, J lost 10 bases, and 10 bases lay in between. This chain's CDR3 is CASSPREKEQFF. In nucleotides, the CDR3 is TGTGCCAGCTCACCCAGGGAAAAGGAGCAGTTCTTC.

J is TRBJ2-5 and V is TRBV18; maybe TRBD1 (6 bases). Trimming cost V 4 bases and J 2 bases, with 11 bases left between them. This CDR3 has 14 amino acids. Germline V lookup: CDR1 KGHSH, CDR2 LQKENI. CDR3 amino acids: CASSRTGFQETQYF. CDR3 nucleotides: TGTGCCAGCTCACGCACAGGGTTTCAAGAGACCCAGTACTTC.

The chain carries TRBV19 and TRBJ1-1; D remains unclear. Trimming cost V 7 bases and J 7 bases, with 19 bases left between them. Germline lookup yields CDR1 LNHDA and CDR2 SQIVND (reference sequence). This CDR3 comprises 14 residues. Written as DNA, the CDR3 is TGTGCCAGTAATCTGGGAGGAGGGCGGCTTGAAGCTTTCTTT. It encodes CASNLGGGRLEAFF.

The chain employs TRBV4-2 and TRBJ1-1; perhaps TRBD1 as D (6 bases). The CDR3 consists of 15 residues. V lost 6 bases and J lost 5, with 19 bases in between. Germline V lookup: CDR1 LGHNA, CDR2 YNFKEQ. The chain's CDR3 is CASSLEGRRGTEAFF. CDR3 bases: TGTGCCAGCAGTCTAGAGGGGCGCAGGGGAACTGAAGCTTTCTTT.

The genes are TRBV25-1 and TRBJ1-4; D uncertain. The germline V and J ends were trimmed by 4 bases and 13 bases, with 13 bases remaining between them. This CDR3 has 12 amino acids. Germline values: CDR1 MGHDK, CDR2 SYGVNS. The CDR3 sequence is CASSGATGGLFF. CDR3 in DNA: TGTGCCAGCAGTGGGGCCACGGGAGGACTGTTTTTT.

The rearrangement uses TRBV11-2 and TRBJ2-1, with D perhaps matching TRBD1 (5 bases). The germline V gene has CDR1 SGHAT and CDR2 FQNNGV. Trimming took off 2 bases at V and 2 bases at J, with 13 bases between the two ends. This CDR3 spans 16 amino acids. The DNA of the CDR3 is TGTGCCAGCAGCTTATTGGGCTCAGGGACCTACAATGAGCAGTTCTTC. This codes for CASSLLGSGTYNEQFF.

The CDR3 reads CASSGSRRTSGGWYGETQYF. The DNA for the CDR3 is TGTGCCAGCAGTGGGAGTAGAAGGACTAGCGGGGGTTGGTATGGGGAGACCCAGTACTTC. V gene TRBV2 combines with J gene TRBJ2-5; TRBD2 agrees at 13 bases. The CDR3 totals 20 residues. The germline V gene has CDR1 SNHLY and CDR2 FYNNEI. Unmatched junction bases numbered 19, after V lost 4 bases and J lost 5 bases.

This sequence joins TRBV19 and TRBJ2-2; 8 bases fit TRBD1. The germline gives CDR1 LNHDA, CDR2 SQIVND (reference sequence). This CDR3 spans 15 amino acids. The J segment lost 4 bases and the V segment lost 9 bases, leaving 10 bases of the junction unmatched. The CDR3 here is CASTNQGASTGELFF. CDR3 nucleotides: TGTGCCAGCACCAACCAGGGGGCAAGCACCGGGGAGCTGTTTTTT. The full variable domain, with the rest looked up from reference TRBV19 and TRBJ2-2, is DGGITQSPKYLFRKEGQNVTLSCEQNLNHDAMYWYRQDPGQGLRLIYYSQIVNDFQKGDIAEGYSVSREKKESFPLTVTSAQKNPTAFYLCASTNQGASTGELFFGEGSRLTVL.

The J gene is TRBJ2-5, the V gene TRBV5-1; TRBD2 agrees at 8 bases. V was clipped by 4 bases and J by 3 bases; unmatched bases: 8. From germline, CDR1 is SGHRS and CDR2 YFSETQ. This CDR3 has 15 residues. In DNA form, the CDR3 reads TGCGCCAGCAGCCGTGGGGCGGGAGGAGAAGAGACCCAGTACTTC. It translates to CASSRGAGGEETQYF.

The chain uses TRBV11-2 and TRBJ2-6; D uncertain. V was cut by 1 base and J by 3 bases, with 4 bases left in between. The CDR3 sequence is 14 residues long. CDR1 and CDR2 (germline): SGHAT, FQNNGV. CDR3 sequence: CASSLALGANVLTF. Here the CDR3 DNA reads TGTGCCAGCAGCTTAGCCCTTGGGGCCAACGTCCTGACTTTC.

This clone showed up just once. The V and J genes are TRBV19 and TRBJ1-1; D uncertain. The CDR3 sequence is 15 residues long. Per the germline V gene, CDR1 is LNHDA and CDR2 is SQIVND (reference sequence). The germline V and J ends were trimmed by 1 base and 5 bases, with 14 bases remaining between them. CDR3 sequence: CASSIVGESVTEAFF. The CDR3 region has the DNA TGTGCCAGTAGTATAGTCGGGGAGTCTGTAACTGAAGCTTTCTTT.

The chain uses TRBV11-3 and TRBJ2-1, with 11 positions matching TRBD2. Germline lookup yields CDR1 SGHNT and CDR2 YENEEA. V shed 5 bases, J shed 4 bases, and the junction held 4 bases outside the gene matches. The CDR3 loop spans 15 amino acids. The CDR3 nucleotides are TGTGCCAGCAGCCAAGGGACTAGCGGTTACAATGAGCAGTTCTTC. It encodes CASSQGTSGYNEQFF.

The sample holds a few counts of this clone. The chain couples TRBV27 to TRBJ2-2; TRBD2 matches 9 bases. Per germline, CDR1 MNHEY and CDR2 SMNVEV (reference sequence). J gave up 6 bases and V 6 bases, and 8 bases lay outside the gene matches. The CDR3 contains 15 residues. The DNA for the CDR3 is TGTGCCAGCAGAAGCACTAGCGGGTTTTCCGGGGAGCTGTTTTTT. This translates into CASRSTSGFSGELFF.

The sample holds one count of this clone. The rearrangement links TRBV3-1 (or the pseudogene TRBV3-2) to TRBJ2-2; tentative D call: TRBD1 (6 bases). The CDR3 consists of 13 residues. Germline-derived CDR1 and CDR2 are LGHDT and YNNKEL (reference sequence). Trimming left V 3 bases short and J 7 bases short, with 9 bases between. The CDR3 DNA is TGTGCCAGCAGCCAGCTCAGGGGCGGGGAGCTGTTTTTT. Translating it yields CASSQLRGGELFF.

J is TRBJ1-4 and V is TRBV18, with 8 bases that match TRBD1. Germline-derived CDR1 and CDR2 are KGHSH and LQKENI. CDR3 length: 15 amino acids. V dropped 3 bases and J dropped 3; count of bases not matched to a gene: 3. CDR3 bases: TGTGCCAGCTCACCGACAGGGGTTCCTAATGAAAAACTGTTTTTT. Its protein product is CASSPTGVPNEKLFF.

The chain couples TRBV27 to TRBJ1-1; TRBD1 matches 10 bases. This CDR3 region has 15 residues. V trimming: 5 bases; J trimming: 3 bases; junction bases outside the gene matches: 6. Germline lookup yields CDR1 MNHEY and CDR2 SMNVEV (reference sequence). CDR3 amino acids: CASSPRTGGDTEAFF. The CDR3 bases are TGTGCCAGCAGTCCAAGGACAGGGGGAGACACTGAAGCTTTCTTT.

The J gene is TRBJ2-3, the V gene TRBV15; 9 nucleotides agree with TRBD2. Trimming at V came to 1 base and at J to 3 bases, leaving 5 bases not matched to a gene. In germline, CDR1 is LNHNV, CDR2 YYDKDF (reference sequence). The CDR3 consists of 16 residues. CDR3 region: CATSRGAGGGTDTQYF. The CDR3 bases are TGTGCCACCAGCAGAGGAGCGGGAGGAGGGACAGATACGCAGTATTTT. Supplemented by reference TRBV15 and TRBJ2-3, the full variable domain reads DAMVIQNPRYQVTQFGKPVTLSCSQTLNHNVMYWYQQKSSQAPKLLFHYYDKDFNNEADTPDNFQSRRPNTSFCFLDIRSPGLGDTAMYLCATSRGAGGGTDTQYFGPGTRLTVL.

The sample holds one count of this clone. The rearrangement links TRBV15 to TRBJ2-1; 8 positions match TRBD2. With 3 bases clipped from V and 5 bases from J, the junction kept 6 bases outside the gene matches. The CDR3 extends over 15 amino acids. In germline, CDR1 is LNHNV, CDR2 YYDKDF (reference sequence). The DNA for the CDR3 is TGTGCCACCAGCAGCCAACTAGCGGCAGACAATGAGCAGTTCTTC. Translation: CATSSQLAADNEQFF. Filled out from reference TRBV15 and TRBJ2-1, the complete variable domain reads DAMVIQNPRYQVTQFGKPVTLSCSQTLNHNVMYWYQQKSSQAPKLLFHYYDKDFNNEADTPDNFQSRRPNTSFCFLDIRSPGLGDTAMYLCATSSQLAADNEQFFGPGTRLTVL.

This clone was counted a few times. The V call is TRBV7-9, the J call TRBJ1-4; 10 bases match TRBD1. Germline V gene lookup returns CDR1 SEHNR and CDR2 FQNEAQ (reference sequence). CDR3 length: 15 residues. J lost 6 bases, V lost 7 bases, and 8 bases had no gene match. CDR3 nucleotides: TGTGCCAGCACAATATTGACAGGGGGCGATGAAAAACTGTTTTTT. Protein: CASTILTGGDEKLFF.

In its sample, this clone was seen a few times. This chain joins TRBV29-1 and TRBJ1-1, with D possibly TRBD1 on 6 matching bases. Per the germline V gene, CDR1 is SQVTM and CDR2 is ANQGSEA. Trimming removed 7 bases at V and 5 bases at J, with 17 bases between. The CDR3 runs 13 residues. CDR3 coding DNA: TGCAGCGCTCAACCACAGGGTGGGACTGAAGCTTTCTTT. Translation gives CSAQPQGGTEAFF.